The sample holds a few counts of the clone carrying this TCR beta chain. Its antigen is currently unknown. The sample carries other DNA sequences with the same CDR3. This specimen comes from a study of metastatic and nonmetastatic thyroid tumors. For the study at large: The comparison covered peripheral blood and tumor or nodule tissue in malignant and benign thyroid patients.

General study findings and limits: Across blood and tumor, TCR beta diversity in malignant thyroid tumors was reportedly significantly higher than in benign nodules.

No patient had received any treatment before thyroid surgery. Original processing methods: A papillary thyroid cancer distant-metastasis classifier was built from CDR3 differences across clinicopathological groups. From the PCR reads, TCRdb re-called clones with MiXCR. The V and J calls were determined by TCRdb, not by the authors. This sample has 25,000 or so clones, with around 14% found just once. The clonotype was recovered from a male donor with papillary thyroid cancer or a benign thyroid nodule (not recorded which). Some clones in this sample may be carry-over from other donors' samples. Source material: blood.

The CDR3 protein is CASTRLAGVNTGELFF. The CDR3 DNA follows: TGTGCCAGCACCCGACTAGCGGGGGTCAACACCGGGGAGCTGTTTTTT. V and J are TRBV3-1 and TRBJ2-2; TRBD2 matches 12 bases. The CDR3 sequence is 16 residues long. The germline V gene encodes CDR1 LGHDT and CDR2 YNNKEL (reference sequence). The ends lost 7 bases at V and 2 bases at J; junction bases unmatched: 5.